This TCR beta chain was profiled in a study of blood T cell repertoires in COVID-19. The CDR3 sequence is 15 residues long. The V gene's germline CDR1 is LNHDA and CDR2 SQIVND (reference sequence). Trimming pared 4 bases from V and 3 bases from J, leaving 15 bases between. The assay was immunoSEQ multiplex PCR, and TCRdb's table has in-frame clones only and misses some. The sample contains roughly 260,000 clones, around 90% of which appear only once. This receptor was identified in a man aged 55 to 70 who had recovered from COVID-19. This chain connects TRBV19 to TRBJ1-1; D is perhaps TRBD1 (6 bases). Sample: peripheral blood. The CDR3 reads CASSTTGYVDTEAFF. CDR3 in DNA: TGTGCCAGTAGTACGACAGGTTATGTCGACACTGAAGCTTTCTTT.